The clone carrying this TCR beta chain has a handful of counts. Trimming removed 1 base from V and 0 bases from J, with 10 bases in between. CDR3 length: 15 residues. Per germline, CDR1 DFQATT and CDR2 SNEGSKA (reference sequence). The data stem from a study of regulatory T cells in long-lasting Graves disease. Arm-PCR of CDR3 regions and iRepertoire HTBI primers were used to build TCR beta libraries. TCRdb fed the multiplex PCR reads into MiXCR, producing one record per CDR3 protein. The sample holds some 340,000 distinct CDR3 sequences; more than 20% are singletons and the top ten take around a quarter. As to time point: persistent/refractory GD, antithyroid drugs over 5 years with positive TRAb. Following extraction of RNA from PBMCs, that RNA was used to make the TCR library.

The chain carries TRBV20-1 and TRBJ1-3; no reliable D call. Here the sequenced sample was peripheral blood mononuclear cells (PBMCs), taken when the disease was refractory, from a patient treated with antithyroid drugs. This receptor was identified in a middle-aged woman with Graves disease. CDR3 residues: CSARVFPSSGNTIYF. In nucleotides, the CDR3 is TGCAGTGCTAGAGTGTTCCCGAGCTCTGGAAACACCATATATTTT.